The sequence of this T cell receptor (beta chain) was determined in a study of shared T cell receptors in the human thymus. The length of the CDR3 is 13 residues. V lost 4 bases, J lost 2 bases, and 8 bases lay in between. CDR1 and CDR2 from the germline V gene are SGHRS and YFSETQ. TCRdb keeps only in-frame clones here, not all; method: immunoSEQ multiplex PCR. The profile shows some 720,000 clones, approximately 88% of them singletons. These records were also assigned to another study, of human thymus T cells. This second report adds: Thymic and blood repertoires showed apparently biased V and J gene usage. There were highly overlapping thymic repertoires among unrelated individuals, as related research reported.

The clonotype comes from a boy younger than two with a congenital heart defect. Sequencing was carried out using thymocytes. V gene TRBV5-1 combines with J gene TRBJ2-3; D possibly corresponds to TRBD2 (5 bases). Here the CDR3 DNA reads TGCGCCAGCAGCACGGACTCCACAGATACGCAGTATTTT. Encoded protein: CASSTDSTDTQYF.